This T cell receptor beta chain was sequenced for a study of blood T cell repertoires in COVID-19. Study information: Spain, Italy and the United States supplied samples that represented acute and convalescent COVID-19. In each case, the material was cDNA or gDNA derived from T cells, B-cell-depleted T cells, or PBMCs.

As processed by the authors: Estimation of nucleated cell counts relied on the amplification of reference gene primers. Data came from immunoSEQ multiplex PCR; TCRdb stores just in-frame clones and leaves some out. V and J calls and clone size come straight from that table; D and trimming were deduced from the DNA. The profile shows 250,000 to 300,000 clones, more than 80% of them singletons. This clone was seen a handful of times. The sequenced sample consisted of peripheral blood. The clonotype originates from a woman between 35 and 50 years old with acute or convalescent COVID-19.

The CDR3 bases are TGCAGCGTTGAGGACAATAAGTATGAGCAGTTCTTC. Its translation is CSVEDNKYEQFF. The chain uses TRBV29-1 and TRBJ2-1, with TRBD1 as a possible D gene (5 bases). The CDR3 contains 12 residues. Germline loops: CDR1 SQVTM, CDR2 ANQGSEA. Trimming removed 3 bases from V and 8 bases from J, with 11 bases in between.